Sequencing of this T cell receptor (beta chain) was carried out in a study of blood T cell repertoires in COVID-19. For the study at large: The study drew acute and convalescent COVID-19 samples from the United States, Italy and Spain. T cells, B-cell-depleted T cells, or PBMCs supplied cDNA or gDNA.

This clone was detected only once. In the source study's methods: Estimation of nucleated cell counts relied on the amplification of reference gene primers. TCRdb's table, derived via immunoSEQ multiplex PCR, lists solely in-frame clones and lacks some. The DNA gave D and trimming, while V, J and clone size come from that table. This repertoire shows a few hundred thousand clones, approximately 86% found once; its top ten account for around 3%. Germline V gives CDR1 MNHEY, CDR2 SMNVEV (reference sequence). The V segment lost 7 bases and the J segment 4 bases; nucleotides outside the gene matches: 7. The CDR3 is made up of 14 amino acids.

Specimen: peripheral blood. The receptor comes from a man aged 55 to 70 with acute or convalescent COVID-19. The chain employs TRBV27 and TRBJ2-7; 10 positions match TRBD1. The CDR3 protein is CASNERQGAYEQYF. The DNA of the CDR3 is TGTGCCAGCAACGAGAGACAGGGGGCTTACGAGCAGTACTTC.